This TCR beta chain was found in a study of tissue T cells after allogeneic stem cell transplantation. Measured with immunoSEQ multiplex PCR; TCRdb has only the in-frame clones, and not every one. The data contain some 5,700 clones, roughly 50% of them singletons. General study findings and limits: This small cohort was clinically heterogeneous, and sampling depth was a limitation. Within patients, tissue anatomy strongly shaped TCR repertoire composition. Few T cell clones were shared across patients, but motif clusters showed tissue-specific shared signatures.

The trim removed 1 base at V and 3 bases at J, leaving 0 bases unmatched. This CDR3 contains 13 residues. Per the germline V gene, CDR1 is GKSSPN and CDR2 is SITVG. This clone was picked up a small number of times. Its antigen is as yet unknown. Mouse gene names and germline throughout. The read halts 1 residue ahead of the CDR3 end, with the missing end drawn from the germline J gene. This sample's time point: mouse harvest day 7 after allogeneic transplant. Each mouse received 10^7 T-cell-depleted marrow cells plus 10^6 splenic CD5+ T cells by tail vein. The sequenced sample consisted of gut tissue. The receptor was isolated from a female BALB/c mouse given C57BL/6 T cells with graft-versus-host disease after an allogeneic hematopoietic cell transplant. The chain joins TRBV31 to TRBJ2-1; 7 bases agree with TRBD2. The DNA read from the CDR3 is TGTGCCTGGAGTCGGGGGGGCTATGCTGAGCAGTTC. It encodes CAWSRGGYAEQF. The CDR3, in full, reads CAWSRGGYAEQFF.